These 13 T cell receptor beta chains were sequenced from one sample in a study of blood T cell repertoires in COVID-19. Data came from immunoSEQ multiplex PCR; TCRdb stores just in-frame clones and leaves some out. The table records 300,000 to 450,000 clones, less than 90% of them present only once. The sample comprised PBMCs or T cells enriched from blood (not recorded which). These receptors all come from a woman aged 25 to 39 who had recovered from COVID-19.

The chain combines TRBV7-9 with TRBJ2-5, with D unresolved. CDR1 and CDR2 from the germline V gene are SEHNR and FQNEAQ (reference sequence). V gave up 5 bases and J gave up 5 bases, with 12 bases separating them. The CDR3 loop spans 13 amino acids. Here the CDR3 DNA reads TGTGCCAGCAGCGTAGGAAGCGAGGAGACCCAGTACTTC. This gives the protein CASSVGSEETQYF.

This chain joins TRBV7-9 and TRBJ1-2, with TRBD1 identical over 11 bases. The J segment lost 2 bases and the V segment lost 5 bases, leaving 4 bases of the junction unmatched. There are 15 residues in the CDR3. Germline CDR1 SEHNR, CDR2 FQNEAQ (reference sequence). The CDR3 coding sequence is TGTGCCAGCAGCAGGACAGGGGGCACAAACTATGGCTACACCTTC. Translating it yields CASSRTGGTNYGYTF.

This clone was observed once. This chain links TRBV18 with TRBJ1-5; D not resolved. V dropped 2 bases and J dropped 9 bases, with 14 bases sitting between them. There are 14 residues in the CDR3. Germline CDR1 and CDR2: KGHSH and LQKENI. CDR3 nucleotides: TGTGCCAGCTCACCAACCTCGGGTGGAGGGCCCCAGCATTTT. It translates to CASSPTSGGGPQHF.

V gene TRBV7-9 combines with J gene TRBJ1-1; 11 nucleotides align to TRBD1. V was pared by 1 base and J by 5 bases, with 3 bases of the junction left unmatched. Looked up from germline, CDR1 is SEHNR and CDR2 is FQNEAQ (reference sequence). The CDR3 covers 15 residues. The CDR3 DNA follows: TGTGCCAGCAGCTTAGGCGGGACAGGGGGGACTGAAGCTTTCTTT. Its protein product is CASSLGGTGGTEAFF.

The J gene is TRBJ2-3, the V gene TRBV2, with 7 bases fitting TRBD1. CDR3 length equals 15 residues. The V gene end was trimmed by 1 base and the J gene end by 2 bases; junction bases not matched to a gene: 3. The germline gives CDR1 SNHLY, CDR2 FYNNEI. CDR3 sequence reads: CASSEVRGTTDTQYF. DNA for the CDR3: TGTGCCAGCAGTGAAGTCAGGGGGACCACAGATACGCAGTATTTT.

The chain recombines TRBV6-5 with TRBJ1-1; no clear D gene. CDR1 is MNHEY and CDR2 is SVGAGI in the germline V gene. CDR3 size: 16 residues. Deletions cut 0 bases from V and 3 bases from J, with 14 bases between. CDR3 sequence reads: CASSYSAGVGDTEAFF. DNA of the CDR3: TGTGCCAGCAGTTACTCGGCGGGAGTTGGCGACACTGAAGCTTTCTTT.

CDR3 loop: CASSQAGQSAYEQYF. The CDR3, as DNA: TGTGCCAGCAGTCAGGCCGGACAGTCCGCCTACGAGCAGTACTTC. V usage is TRBV28 and J usage is TRBJ2-7; D is perhaps TRBD1 (6 bases). The CDR3 consists of 15 residues. Germline CDR1 is MDHEN and CDR2 is SYDVKM. Trimming stripped 5 bases from V and 2 bases from J, with 16 bases between.

CDR3 in amino acids: CSVASSRGRNYGYTF. CDR3 coding DNA: TGCAGCGTTGCCTCCAGTAGGGGCAGGAACTATGGCTACACCTTC. The chain recombines TRBV29-1 with TRBJ1-2; D possibly corresponds to TRBD1 (5 bases). The V end lost 4 bases, the J end lost 2 bases, and 17 bases lay between the germline ends. This CDR3 is 15 amino acids long. Germline CDR1 is SQVTM and CDR2 is ANQGSEA.

This clone was counted once. This chain joins TRBV7-2 and TRBJ2-6, with 9 bases that match TRBD1. The CDR3 spans 18 residues. V lost 5 bases to trimming and J lost 2 bases; unmatched junction nucleotides: 10. Germline CDR1 is SGHTA and CDR2 is FQGNSA. CDR3 DNA: TGTGCCAGCAGCCCCGGACCGGGACAGGGTCCTGGGGCCAACGTCCTGACTTTC. Protein sequence: CASSPGPGQGPGANVLTF.

This chain links TRBV30 with TRBJ1-2; possibly TRBD1 for D (5 bases). CDR1 is GTSNPN, CDR2 SVGIG, per germline (reference sequence). The CDR3 is made up of 13 amino acids. V gave up 1 base and J gave up 3 bases, with 9 bases separating them. CDR3 DNA: TGTGCCTGGAGTGCGTCCAGGGACTATGGCTACACCTTC. Its translation is CAWSASRDYGYTF.

This clone was seen only once. The chain carries TRBV1 and TRBJ1-1. TRBV1 is a listed pseudogene. This CDR3 contains 15 residues. The CDR3 reads CTVLGGFSMDTEAFF. The CDR3 coding sequence is TGCACCGTCCTTGGGGGGTTTAGTATGGACACTGAAGCTTTCTTT.

This clone is deemed medium-sized (0.01 to 0.1%). V and J are TRBV27 and TRBJ2-7; D is perhaps TRBD1 (6 bases). Trimming pared 5 bases from V and 4 bases from J, leaving 24 bases between. Germline assignment: CDR1 MNHEY and CDR2 SMNVEV (reference sequence). The CDR3 is 17 residues long. DNA for the CDR3: TGTGCCAGCAGTCTGGACAGCAGCCCACGGTTACGGTACGAGCAGTACTTC. Protein sequence: CASSLDSSPRLRYEQYF.

In its sample, this clone was seen a few times. The rearrangement links TRBV28 to TRBJ1-2; 11 nucleotides line up with TRBD1. The germline CDR1 and CDR2 sequences are MDHEN and SYDVKM. The CDR3 consists of 16 residues. With V trimmed by 4 bases and J by 4 bases, 8 bases remained unmatched. The CDR3 spells CASSSPDRGLSYGYTF. The CDR3 DNA sequence: TGTGCCAGCAGTTCCCCGGACAGGGGGCTTAGCTATGGCTACACCTTC.